This T cell receptor (beta chain) was retrieved from a study of T cells after yellow fever vaccination. The CDR3 has 13 amino acids. Trimming shortened V by 5 bases and J by 12 bases, and 17 bases separated the two germline ends. Germline-derived CDR1 and CDR2 are SGHTA and FQGNSA. TCRdb reprocessed the 5' RACE reads with MiXCR, giving one entry per CDR3 protein. The sample lists nearly 300,000 distinct CDR3 sequences, roughly 9% seen once, with about 3.5% in the top ten. This clonotype appeared many times. The sequenced sample was CD4+ T cells sorted from PBMCs, obtained 5 days after the yellow fever booster vaccination. This chain links TRBV7-2 with TRBJ2-1, with D unclear. The source is a man between 18 and 35 years old who received the YFV17D yellow fever vaccine. DNA of the CDR3: TGTGCCAGCAGCAAACCAGATCGGGCTACGCAGTTCTTC. Protein sequence: CASSKPDRATQFF.